This TCR beta chain is drawn from a study of blood T cell repertoires in COVID-19. About the research overall: Specimens from acute and convalescent COVID-19 originated in the United States, Italy and Spain.

Per germline, CDR1 LGHDT and CDR2 YNNKEL (reference sequence). Trimming stripped 4 bases from V and 4 bases from J, with 8 bases between. The CDR3 has 13 amino acids. Sequencing was performed with immunoSEQ multiplex PCR; in TCRdb, only in-frame clones are kept and a portion is missing. The profile shows more than 250,000 clones, approximately 90% of them singletons. V and J are TRBV3-1 (or the pseudogene TRBV3-2) and TRBJ1-5; D unresolved. This TCR was recovered from a woman in her thirties or forties with acute COVID-19. Sequencing was carried out using PBMCs or T cells enriched from blood (not recorded which). This CDR3 reads CASSLFTNQPQHF. The DNA for the CDR3 is TGTGCCAGCAGCCTATTTACAAATCAGCCCCAGCATTTT.